This T cell receptor (beta chain) was sequenced during a study of regulatory T cells in long-lasting Graves disease. The overall study: Treatment with antithyroid drugs for over 5 years, together with positive TSH receptor antibodies, meant persistent Graves' disease. The study, taken as a whole, reports: Persistent patients had a count of shared public clonotypes (approximately 2,800) that exceeded that of new patients (approximately 1,000). There were preferences for TRBV28, TRBJ1-2 and TRBJ2-5 in persistent disease.

Unmatched junction bases numbered 7, after V lost 4 bases and J lost 3 bases. CDR1 is DFQATT and CDR2 is SNEGSKA in the germline V gene (reference sequence). The CDR3 contains 15 residues. This clonotype was observed many times. Its antigen remains unknown. Time point meaning: persistent/refractory GD, antithyroid drugs over 5 years with positive TRAb. After RNA was extracted from PBMCs, the TCR library was made from it. Graves' disease was diagnosed by American Thyroid Association guidelines. Arm-PCR of CDR3 regions with iRepertoire HTBI primers generated TCR beta libraries. MiXCR was run by TCRdb on the multiplex PCR reads, yielding one entry per CDR3 protein. Seen here are 350,000 to 500,000 distinct CDR3 sequences, under 25% observed once, and the top ten hold more than 13%.

This chain joins TRBV20-1 and TRBJ2-4, with 9 bases lining up with TRBD2. The material was peripheral blood mononuclear cells (PBMCs), obtained when the disease was refractory, from a patient treated with antithyroid drugs. The receptor was derived from a female donor with Graves disease. The CDR3 protein is CSATLAGMVKNIQYF. The CDR3 bases are TGCAGTGCTACCCTAGCGGGAATGGTCAAAAACATTCAGTACTTC.